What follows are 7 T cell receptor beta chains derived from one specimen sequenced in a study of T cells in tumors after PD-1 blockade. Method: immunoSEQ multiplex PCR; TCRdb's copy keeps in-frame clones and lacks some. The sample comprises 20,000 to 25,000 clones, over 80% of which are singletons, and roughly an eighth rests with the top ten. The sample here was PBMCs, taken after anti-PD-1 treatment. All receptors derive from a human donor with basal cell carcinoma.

The CDR3 here is CASTLMGGSEQYF. The CDR3 DNA reads TGTGCCAGCACCTTGATGGGGGGCTCCGAGCAGTACTTC. V gene TRBV12-3 or TRBV12-4 combines with J gene TRBJ2-7; D is perhaps TRBD1 or TRBD2 (6 bases each). The CDR3 has 13 residues. Trimming left V 7 bases short and J 6 bases short, with 16 bases between.

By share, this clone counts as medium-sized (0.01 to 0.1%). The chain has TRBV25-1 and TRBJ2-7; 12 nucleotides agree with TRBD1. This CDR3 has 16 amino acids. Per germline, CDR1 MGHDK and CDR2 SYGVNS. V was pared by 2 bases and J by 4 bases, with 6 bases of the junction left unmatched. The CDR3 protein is CASSEGGTGGHYEQYF. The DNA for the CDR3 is TGTGCCAGCAGTGAAGGAGGGACAGGGGGCCATTACGAGCAGTACTTC.

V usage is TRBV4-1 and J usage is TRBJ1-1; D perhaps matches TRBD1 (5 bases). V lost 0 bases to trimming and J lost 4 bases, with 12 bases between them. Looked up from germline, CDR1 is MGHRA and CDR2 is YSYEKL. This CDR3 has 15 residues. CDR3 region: CASSQDWGVGTEAFF. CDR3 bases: TGCGCCAGCAGCCAAGATTGGGGGGTGGGCACTGAAGCTTTCTTT.

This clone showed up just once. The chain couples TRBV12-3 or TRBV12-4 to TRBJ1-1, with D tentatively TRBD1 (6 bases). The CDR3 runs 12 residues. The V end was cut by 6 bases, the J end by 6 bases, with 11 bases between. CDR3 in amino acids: CASSRGYAEAFF. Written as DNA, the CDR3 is TGTGCCAGCAGCAGGGGTTACGCTGAAGCTTTCTTT.

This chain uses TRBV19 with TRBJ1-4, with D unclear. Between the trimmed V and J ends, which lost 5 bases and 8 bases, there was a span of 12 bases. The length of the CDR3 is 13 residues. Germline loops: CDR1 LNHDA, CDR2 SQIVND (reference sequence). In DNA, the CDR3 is TGTGCCAGTAGTGACCCATCGAAGGAAAAACTGTTTTTT. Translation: CASSDPSKEKLFF.

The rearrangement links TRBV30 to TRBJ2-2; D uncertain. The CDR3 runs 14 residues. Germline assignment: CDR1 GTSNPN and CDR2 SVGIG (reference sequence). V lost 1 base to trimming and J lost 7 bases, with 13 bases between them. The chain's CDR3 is CAWSGQRVLGELFF. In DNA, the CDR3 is TGTGCCTGGAGTGGCCAAAGGGTACTCGGGGAGCTGTTTTTT.

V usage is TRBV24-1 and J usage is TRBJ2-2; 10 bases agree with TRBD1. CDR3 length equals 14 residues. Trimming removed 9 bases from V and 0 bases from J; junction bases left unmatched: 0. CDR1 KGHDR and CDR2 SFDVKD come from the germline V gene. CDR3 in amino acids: CATGTGANTGELFF. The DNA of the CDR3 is TGTGCCACCGGGACAGGGGCGAACACCGGGGAGCTGTTTTTT.